This note documents a single TCR beta chain sequence. The method was immunoSEQ multiplex PCR; TCRdb's version includes in-frame clones alone and lacks a portion of them. The sample lists around 80,000 clones, 82% occurring once. The sample is drawn from a study of radiation and T cells in renal cell carcinoma. Germline V gene lookup returns CDR1 SGHTS and CDR2 YDEGEE. Trimming cost V 4 bases and J 9 bases, with 18 bases left between them. The CDR3 has 14 residues. Time point meaning: blood 2 weeks post-SBRT. The treatment: 15 Gy SBRT to primary tumor, nephrectomy 4 weeks later. The receptor comes from a man aged 55 to 70 with renal cell carcinoma. This sample comprised blood, obtained from a patient whose treatment included radiotherapy and nephrectomy. This chain links TRBV5-8 with TRBJ2-3, with a tentative D call TRBD1 (6 bases). The CDR3, as DNA: TGTGCCAGCAGCGTATTACAGGGTAGAGGGACGCAGTATTTT. It encodes CASSVLQGRGTQYF.